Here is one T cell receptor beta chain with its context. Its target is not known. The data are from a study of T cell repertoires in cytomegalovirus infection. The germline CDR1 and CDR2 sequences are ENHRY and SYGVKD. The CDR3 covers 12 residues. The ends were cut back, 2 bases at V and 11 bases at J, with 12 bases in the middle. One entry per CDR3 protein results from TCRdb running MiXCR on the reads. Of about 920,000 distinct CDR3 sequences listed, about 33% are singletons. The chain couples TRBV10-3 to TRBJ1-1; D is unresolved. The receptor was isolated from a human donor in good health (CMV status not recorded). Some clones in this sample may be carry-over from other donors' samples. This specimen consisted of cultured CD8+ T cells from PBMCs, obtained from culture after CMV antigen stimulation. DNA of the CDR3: TGTGCCATCAGTGAGGTCGGGGTAGAGGCTTTCTTT. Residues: CAISEVGVEAFF.